The 30 T cell receptor beta chains below come from one sample, sequenced in a study of cytomegalovirus exposure and HLA in healthy donors listed by TCRdb under 2017. Library construction relied on the immunoSEQ multiplex PCR assay. For the multiplex PCR, a mixture combining 60 forward primers for TCR Vbeta segments and 13 reverse primers for TCR Jbeta segments was used. TCRdb provides this immuneACCESS table in a form limited to in-frame rearrangements. Some clones are lacking; in checked studies, under half of them reflect an unresolved V gene, and why the rest are absent is not known. This sample is represented by some 150,000 clones; roughly 86% of them were singletons. Of the sample, 3% to 3.5% falls within the top ten clones. Sequencing was done on a sample of PBMCs. The receptors were gathered from a man between 18 and 35 years old in good health and CMV-seropositive.

The chain recombines TRBV29-1 with TRBJ2-5; D possibly corresponds to TRBD1 (6 bases). V shed 4 bases and J shed 0 bases, with 12 bases lying between them. The CDR3 has 14 amino acids. Germline V lookup: CDR1 SQVTM, CDR2 ANQGSEA. The CDR3 sequence is CSVAGRGYQETQYF. The CDR3 DNA is TGCAGCGTTGCGGGCAGGGGCTACCAAGAGACCCAGTACTTC.

The gene calls are TRBV29-1 and TRBJ2-2; D gene uncertain. V lost 2 bases and J 5 bases, leaving 6 bases between the germline ends. Per germline, CDR1 SQVTM and CDR2 ANQGSEA. This CDR3 comprises 12 residues. The chain's CDR3 is CSVELDTGELFF. CDR3 DNA sequence: TGCAGCGTTGAACTAGATACCGGGGAGCTGTTTTTT.

This clone was seen more than once but under ten times. The rearrangement links TRBV10-3 to TRBJ2-1; 12 bases match TRBD2. The CDR3 totals 17 residues. CDR1 and CDR2 (germline): ENHRY, SYGVKD. Germline trimming cut 5 bases from V and 0 bases from J; bases unmatched to any gene: 5. The CDR3 region is CAISYGLAGSSYNEQFF. The CDR3 coding sequence is TGTGCCATCAGTTACGGACTAGCGGGAAGCTCCTACAATGAGCAGTTCTTC.

In this sample, this clone turned up a few times. V is TRBV5-5 and J is TRBJ2-5, with 7 bases identical to TRBD1. CDR3 length: 13 amino acids. Trimming took 2 bases from V and 5 from J; bases not matched to a gene: 3. In germline, CDR1 is SGHKS, CDR2 YYEKEE (reference sequence). The CDR3 loop reads CASSLQGPETQYF. In DNA form, the CDR3 reads TGTGCCAGCAGCTTACAGGGGCCCGAGACCCAGTACTTC.

This rearrangement joins TRBV6-6 to TRBJ1-5; TRBD1 aligns across 10 bases. Germline CDR1 and CDR2: MNHNY and SVGAGI (reference sequence). CDR3 length: 14 residues. V lost 5 bases, J lost 7 bases, and 5 bases stayed unmatched. The CDR3 protein is CASSETGGGQPQHF. The CDR3 DNA follows: TGTGCCAGCAGTGAGACAGGGGGCGGACAGCCCCAGCATTTT.

The V and J genes are TRBV10-3 and TRBJ1-1; possibly TRBD1 for D (5 bases). The CDR3 is 16 amino acids. Trimming removed 0 bases from V and 1 base from J, with 12 bases in between. Germline loops: CDR1 ENHRY, CDR2 SYGVKD. This CDR3 reads CAISESSGVGNTEAFF. In DNA form, the CDR3 reads TGTGCCATCAGTGAGTCGTCGGGGGTGGGGAACACTGAAGCTTTCTTT.

This clone was observed a single time. The CDR3 protein is CASTPNGILSSGANVLTF. CDR3 nucleotides: TGCGCCAGCACCCCGAACGGGATACTCTCCTCCGGGGCCAACGTCCTGACTTTC. J is TRBJ2-6 and V is TRBV5-1; D might be TRBD2 (5 bases). CDR3 length equals 18 residues. V shed 6 bases and J shed 4 bases, with 23 bases lying between them. The germline V gene encodes CDR1 SGHRS and CDR2 YFSETQ.

This rearrangement joins TRBV2 to TRBJ2-7; 8 bases are a match to TRBD2. This CDR3 is built from 14 residues. Germline V gives CDR1 SNHLY, CDR2 FYNNEI. Trimming took 6 bases from V and 7 from J; bases not matched to a gene: 11. CDR3: CASRSSGGPWEQYF. CDR3 coding DNA: TGTGCCAGCAGGTCTTCGGGAGGGCCTTGGGAGCAGTACTTC.

The chain uses TRBV29-1 and TRBJ2-5; 9 bases are shared with TRBD1. The DNA end is a closer match to TRBJ2-7, so the J assignment may be wrong. Germline V gene data show CDR1 as SQVTM and CDR2 as ANQGSEA. There are 14 residues in the CDR3. This CDR3 is CSAQGTGIYYEQYF. CDR3 coding DNA: TGCAGCGCTCAAGGGACAGGGATATACTACGAGCAGTACTTC.

A word on this clone: Mismatch with germline at one junction end may stem from a read error. V gene TRBV7-7 combines with J gene TRBJ2-1; possibly TRBD1 for D (5 bases). The CDR3 has 15 amino acids. Germline V gene sequence: CDR1 SSHAT, CDR2 FNYEAQ (reference sequence). The CDR3 is CASSLANSPGNEQFF. The CDR3 DNA reads as TGTGCTAGCAGCTTAGCAAATAGCCCAGGGAATGAGCAGTTCTTC.

In this sample, this clone turned up a few times. The chain couples TRBV7-9 to TRBJ2-3, with 7 positions matching TRBD2. The V segment lost 4 bases and the J segment 2 bases; nucleotides outside the gene matches: 6. The CDR3 covers 15 residues. CDR1 is SEHNR, CDR2 FQNEAQ, per germline (reference sequence). CDR3 DNA sequence: TGTGCCAGCAGCTCCGCGGGAGTTTCCACAGATACGCAGTATTTT. It specifies CASSSAGVSTDTQYF. Variable domain in full (rest from reference TRBV7-9 and TRBJ2-3): DTGVSQNPRHKITKRGQNVTFRCDPISEHNRLYWYRQTLGQGPEFLTYFQNEAQLEKSRLLSDRFSAERPKGSFSTLEIQRTEQGDSAMYLCASSSAGVSTDTQYFGPGTRLTVL.

The chain has TRBV27 and TRBJ1-2; TRBD1 is a possible D gene (5 bases). The CDR3 contains 15 residues. Germline V CDR1 and CDR2: MNHEY, SMNVEV (reference sequence). V dropped 0 bases and J dropped 3 bases, with 11 bases sitting between them. This CDR3 reads CASSLSFGGDYGYTF. Here the CDR3 DNA reads TGTGCCAGCAGTTTATCGTTCGGGGGGGACTATGGCTACACCTTC.

This chain joins TRBV5-1 and TRBJ1-4, with D maybe TRBD1 (6 bases). CDR3 length equals 15 residues. V lost 3 bases and J 6 bases, leaving 15 bases between the germline ends. Germline-derived CDR1 and CDR2 are SGHRS and YFSETQ. The CDR3 region is CASSSRGGADEKLFF. CDR3 nucleotide sequence: TGCGCCAGCAGCTCCCGAGGGGGGGCTGATGAAAAACTGTTTTTT.

The V and J genes are TRBV5-1 and TRBJ2-1; 8 bases are shared with TRBD2. There are 17 residues in the CDR3. The V gene end was trimmed by 4 bases and the J gene end by 0 bases; junction bases not matched to a gene: 9. CDR1 is SGHRS and CDR2 is YFSETQ in the germline V gene. In DNA, the CDR3 is TGCGCCAGCAGCACTAATAGCGGGACTAGCTCCTACAATGAGCAGTTCTTC. Its protein product is CASSTNSGTSSYNEQFF.

Turning to this clone: Distinct nucleotide sequences in the sample also encode this CDR3. The chain joins TRBV27 to TRBJ2-7, with 9 positions matching TRBD2. The V and J ends lost 3 bases and 1 base, in that order; junction bases with no gene match: 1. Germline values: CDR1 MNHEY, CDR2 SMNVEV (reference sequence). The CDR3 covers 14 residues. The CDR3 region is CASSFAGGSYEQYF. As DNA, the CDR3 is TGTGCCAGCAGTTTCGCGGGAGGGTCCTACGAGCAGTACTTC.

This chain uses TRBV4-1 with TRBJ2-7; 14 bases line up with TRBD2. The J segment lost 6 bases and the V segment lost 3 bases, leaving 10 bases of the junction unmatched. CDR1 is MGHRA and CDR2 is YSYEKL in the germline V gene. The CDR3 spans 17 residues. CDR3 sequence (DNA): TGCGCCAGCAGCCATGGGACTAGCGGGAGAGAGAACGGCGAGCAGTACTTC. This codes for CASSHGTSGRENGEQYF.

This clone was recorded only once. The chain joins TRBV21-1 to TRBJ2-5; TRBD2, the table's D call, lacks a check against the DNA. TRBV21-1 is given as a pseudogene. The CDR3 is 15 residues long. The CDR3 DNA reads as TGTGCCAGCAGCAAAGGGGGTAGCGTAGTGGAGACCCAGTACTTC. It codes for CASSKGGSVVETQYF.

The V call is TRBV5-1, the J call TRBJ2-2, with D perhaps matching TRBD1 (5 bases). Per germline, CDR1 SGHRS and CDR2 YFSETQ. V was trimmed by 4 bases and J by 5 bases, leaving 12 bases between them. The CDR3 is made up of 14 amino acids. CDR3 sequence reads: CASSALQETGELFF. CDR3 in DNA: TGCGCCAGCAGCGCCCTACAGGAGACCGGGGAGCTGTTTTTT.

The V gene is TRBV11-2, the J gene TRBJ1-4; 8 nucleotides line up with TRBD1. The CDR3 contains 15 residues. The J segment lost 7 bases and the V segment lost 5 bases, leaving 9 bases of the junction unmatched. The germline V gene has CDR1 SGHAT and CDR2 FQNNGV. DNA of the CDR3: TGTGCCAGCAGCCCAGGGGACAGGTTAGGTGAAAAACTGTTTTTT. Its translation is CASSPGDRLGEKLFF.

This chain joins TRBV6-1 and TRBJ1-2; TRBD1 might be the D (5 bases). Per the germline V gene, CDR1 is MNHNS and CDR2 is SASEGT. The CDR3 contains 13 residues. The germline V and J ends were trimmed by 3 bases and 3 bases, with 8 bases remaining between them. CDR3 bases: TGTGCCAGCAGTGATCCGGGGGACTATGGCTACACCTTC. Amino acids: CASSDPGDYGYTF.

The CDR3 here is CASSERRQTANYGYTF. The CDR3 DNA sequence: TGTGCCAGCAGTGAACGGAGACAGACTGCTAACTATGGCTACACCTTC. The chain carries TRBV6-1 and TRBJ1-2; D possibly corresponds to TRBD1 (5 bases). The germline CDR1 and CDR2 sequences are MNHNS and SASEGT. V lost 2 bases, J lost 0 bases, and 13 bases lay in between. The CDR3 length is 16 residues.

This chain connects TRBV2 to TRBJ2-2; 10 positions match TRBD1. Trimming removed 4 bases from V and 5 bases from J; junction bases left unmatched: 4. The length of the CDR3 is 15 residues. The V gene's germline CDR1 is SNHLY and CDR2 FYNNEI. The CDR3: CASSGTGGWTGELFF. CDR3 sequence (DNA): TGTGCCAGCAGTGGGACAGGGGGGTGGACCGGGGAGCTGTTTTTT.

The chain links TRBV7-9 to TRBJ2-7; no clear D. Looked up from germline, CDR1 is SEHNR and CDR2 is FQNEAQ (reference sequence). V was clipped by 2 bases and J by 0 bases, with 5 bases between them. CDR3 length: 13 residues. CDR3 amino acids: CASSLLYSYEQYF. The DNA for the CDR3 is TGTGCCAGCAGCTTACTCTACTCCTACGAGCAGTACTTC. Full variable domain (remainder filled in from reference TRBV7-9 and TRBJ2-7): DTGVSQNPRHKITKRGQNVTFRCDPISEHNRLYWYRQTLGQGPEFLTYFQNEAQLEKSRLLSDRFSAERPKGSFSTLEIQRTEQGDSAMYLCASSLLYSYEQYFGPGTRLTVT.

This chain links TRBV9 with TRBJ1-4; D gene unclear. The V end was cut by 3 bases, the J end by 7 bases, with 10 bases between. Germline CDR1 reads SGDLS; CDR2 reads YYNGEE. This CDR3 comprises 13 residues. This chain's CDR3 is CASSAEGLEKLFF. The CDR3 DNA is TGTGCCAGCAGCGCCGAGGGCCTTGAAAAACTGTTTTTT.

This sequence joins TRBV19 and TRBJ1-1; TRBD1 agrees at 8 bases. Germline V CDR1 and CDR2: LNHDA, SQIVND (reference sequence). This CDR3 is built from 14 residues. With V trimmed by 8 bases and J by 6 bases, 11 bases remained unmatched. The CDR3 here is CASRSQTGEAEAFF. CDR3 nucleotides: TGTGCCAGTCGATCACAGACAGGGGAAGCTGAAGCTTTCTTT.

On this clone: Other DNA sequences in this sample translate to the same CDR3. This chain joins TRBV5-1 and TRBJ1-1, with 7 bases fitting TRBD1. Germline V lookup: CDR1 SGHRS, CDR2 YFSETQ. The CDR3 has 15 amino acids. V dropped 0 bases and J dropped 5; count of bases not matched to a gene: 7. The CDR3 sequence is CASSLEGGARTEAFF. The CDR3 DNA is TGCGCCAGCAGCTTGGAAGGGGGCGCGAGGACTGAAGCTTTCTTT.

DNA of the CDR3: TGTGCCACCAGCAGAGATCTCGGTGCAACTAATGAAAAACTGTTTTTT. Translated: CATSRDLGATNEKLFF. The chain combines TRBV15 with TRBJ1-4; D is uncertain. CDR1 is LNHNV, CDR2 YYDKDF, per germline (reference sequence). Trimming removed 0 bases at V and 0 bases at J, with 8 bases between. The CDR3 has 16 amino acids.

The chain uses TRBV6-5 and TRBJ2-7; no definite D call. The CDR3 runs 12 residues. Germline V gives CDR1 MNHEY, CDR2 SVGAGI. V gave up 5 bases and J gave up 4 bases, with 9 bases separating them. The CDR3 DNA is TGTGCCAGCAGTGAAACCGGGTACGAGCAGTACTTC. Protein product: CASSETGYEQYF.

This chain links TRBV14 with TRBJ1-3; maybe TRBD1 (6 bases). CDR1 and CDR2 (germline): SGHDN, FVKESK. The V gene lost 4 bases and the J gene lost 2 bases, with 9 bases spanning the gap. This CDR3 is 14 amino acids long. CDR3 coding DNA: TGTGCCAGCAGCCGAGGGGGTCCTGGAAACACCATATATTTT. Its translation: CASSRGGPGNTIYF.

This clone was counted once. This sample also contains other DNA sequences that code for the same CDR3. The rearrangement links TRBV2 to TRBJ1-5, with 10 bases lining up with TRBD1. Germline CDR1 reads SNHLY; CDR2 reads FYNNEI. This CDR3 is 14 amino acids long. V lost 4 bases and J lost 4; bases outside the gene matches: 1. The CDR3 DNA reads TGTGCCAGCAGTGGGACAGGGGGTAATCAGCCCCAGCATTTT. Protein: CASSGTGGNQPQHF.